Below are 24 T cell receptor beta chains sequenced from a single sample in a study of cytomegalovirus exposure and HLA in healthy donors. Sequencing used immunoSEQ multiplex PCR; TCRdb keeps in-frame clones, though not all of them. The top ten clones hold approximately 0.99% of a sample with a few hundred thousand clones, around 90% of them seen once. Sequencing was performed on PBMCs. The receptors were sampled from a woman between 18 and 30 years old in good health and CMV-seronegative.

The J gene is TRBJ1-2, the V gene TRBV5-1, with D perhaps matching TRBD1 (6 bases). This CDR3 is 13 amino acids long. The germline CDR1 and CDR2 sequences are SGHRS and YFSETQ. The V gene lost 6 bases and the J gene lost 0 bases, with 9 bases spanning the gap. The CDR3, as DNA: TGCGCCAGCATGGGGGCGACTAACTATGGCTACACCTTC. Its translation: CASMGATNYGYTF.

The chain couples TRBV27 to TRBJ2-7; 10 bases align to TRBD1. The CDR3 consists of 16 residues. The ends lost 5 bases at V and 7 bases at J; junction bases unmatched: 14. Germline V gene sequence: CDR1 MNHEY, CDR2 SMNVEV (reference sequence). The chain's CDR3 is CASSPRHGDRGREQYF. CDR3 nucleotides: TGTGCCAGCAGTCCACGCCACGGGGACAGGGGAAGGGAGCAGTACTTC.

The V call is TRBV2, the J call TRBJ2-5; D call uncertain. The V gene lost 2 bases and the J gene lost 2 bases, with 6 bases spanning the gap. Germline V gives CDR1 SNHLY, CDR2 FYNNEI. The CDR3 extends over 13 amino acids. CDR3 sequence: CASSERQQETQYF. CDR3 nucleotide sequence: TGTGCCAGCAGTGAACGACAACAAGAGACCCAGTACTTC.

The chain links TRBV5-1 to TRBJ1-1, with a possible D match to TRBD1 (5 bases). Germline V gene lookup returns CDR1 SGHRS and CDR2 YFSETQ. This CDR3 is 16 amino acids long. V was trimmed by 4 bases and J by 1 base, leaving 17 bases between them. CDR3: CASSGTPDSKNTEAFF. CDR3 nucleotides: TGCGCCAGCAGCGGAACCCCTGACAGTAAGAACACTGAAGCTTTCTTT.

The gene calls are TRBV11-2 and TRBJ1-2; D is uncertain. CDR3 length: 13 residues. V lost 8 bases and J lost 7, with 17 bases in between. The germline CDR1 and CDR2 sequences are SGHAT and FQNNGV. The CDR3, as DNA: TGTGCCAGCGGTGTTCGTCCGGAGGGTGGCTACACCTTC. This translates into CASGVRPEGGYTF.

The chain is built from TRBV11-1 and TRBJ2-1, with 8 bases fitting TRBD1. The CDR3 totals 13 residues. CDR1 and CDR2 from the germline V gene are SGHAT and FQDESV (reference sequence). V lost 7 bases, J lost 6 bases, and 5 bases stayed unmatched. CDR3 sequence reads: CASTGQGSNEQFF. The CDR3 DNA reads TGTGCCAGCACAGGACAGGGTAGCAATGAGCAGTTCTTC.

This chain uses TRBV11-2 with TRBJ2-7, with no clear D. Germline loops: CDR1 SGHAT, CDR2 FQNNGV. Trimming removed 2 bases at V and 0 bases at J, with 8 bases between. The CDR3 covers 14 residues. CDR3 sequence (DNA): TGTGCCAGCAGCTTAAGACTTAGCTCCTACGAGCAGTACTTC. This codes for CASSLRLSSYEQYF.

The chain is built from TRBV6-5 and TRBJ2-3; 9 bases are shared with TRBD2. The germline V gene encodes CDR1 MNHEY and CDR2 SVGAGI. The CDR3 is 13 residues long. V shed 6 bases, J shed 4 bases, and the junction held 2 bases outside the gene matches. Here the CDR3 reads CASRRLAADTQYF. The CDR3 nucleotides are TGTGCCAGCAGGAGACTAGCGGCAGATACGCAGTATTTT.

The J gene is TRBJ1-5, the V gene TRBV9; possible D gene TRBD1, 6 bases. This CDR3 has 16 amino acids. The ends were cut back, 5 bases at V and 0 bases at J, with 15 bases in the middle. Germline assignment: CDR1 SGDLS and CDR2 YYNGEE. The DNA for the CDR3 is TGTGCCAGCAGTCGGGGGGCAGGCAATAGCAATCAGCCCCAGCATTTT. This sequence encodes CASSRGAGNSNQPQHF. Using reference TRBV9 and TRBJ1-5 for the parts outside the CDR3, the full variable domain is DSGVTQTPKHLITATGQRVTLRCSPRSGDLSVYWYQQSLDQGLQFLIQYYNGEERAKGNILERFSAQQFPDLHSELNLSSLELGDSALYFCASSRGAGNSNQPQHFGDGTRLSIL.

Many counts were recorded for this clone. The chain links TRBV6-6 to TRBJ1-2, with 12 bases aligning to TRBD1. Germline CDR1 is MNHNY and CDR2 is SVGAGI (reference sequence). J gave up 7 bases and V 5 bases, and 5 bases lay outside the gene matches. CDR3 length: 14 amino acids. As DNA, the CDR3 is TGTGCCAGCAGTGGGGGGACAGGGGGCTCTGGCTACACCTTC. This codes for CASSGGTGGSGYTF.

This clone was seen once. This rearrangement joins TRBV29-1 to TRBJ1-4, with D possibly TRBD1 on 5 matching bases. The germline V gene has CDR1 SQVTM and CDR2 ANQGSEA. The CDR3 has 15 amino acids. Trimming pared 4 bases from V and 7 bases from J, leaving 19 bases between. The CDR3 DNA is TGCAGCGTTGTTGCAGGTGGGGTTAGGGGTGAAAAACTGTTTTTT. Its translation: CSVVAGGVRGEKLFF.

The chain carries TRBV30 and TRBJ1-5, with 7 bases that match TRBD1. The germline CDR1 and CDR2 sequences are GTSNPN and SVGIG (reference sequence). Trimming removed 0 bases from V and 3 bases from J; junction bases left unmatched: 8. The CDR3 has 16 residues. CDR3 loop: CAWSVSAGGNNQPQHF. In DNA, the CDR3 is TGTGCCTGGAGTGTATCGGCAGGGGGAAACAATCAGCCCCAGCATTTT.

The chain links TRBV4-2 to TRBJ2-2; 9 nucleotides agree with TRBD1. V was pared by 4 bases and J by 3 bases, with 18 bases of the junction left unmatched. The V gene's germline CDR1 is LGHNA and CDR2 YNFKEQ. The CDR3 length is 20 residues. CDR3 in amino acids: CASSPINSLPGQGYTGELFF. DNA of the CDR3: TGTGCCAGCAGCCCCATCAATTCCCTCCCGGGACAGGGATACACCGGGGAGCTGTTTTTT.

V gene TRBV11-3 combines with J gene TRBJ2-5, with a possible D match to TRBD1 (6 bases). The CDR3 consists of 14 residues. V lost 5 bases and J lost 5, with 15 bases in between. Germline CDR1 is SGHNT and CDR2 is YENEEA. The CDR3 coding sequence is TGTGCCAGCAGCCCCGGACAGATCGGGGAGACCCAGTACTTC. Encoded protein: CASSPGQIGETQYF.

The V gene is TRBV6-5, the J gene TRBJ2-3, with a possible D match to TRBD2 (5 bases). Trimming cost V 3 bases and J 7 bases, with 20 bases left between them. The CDR3 loop spans 16 amino acids. Germline V gives CDR1 MNHEY, CDR2 SVGAGI. In DNA, the CDR3 is TGTGCCAGCAGTTATATAAGGAGCGGACCCCAAAATACGCAGTATTTT. Translation: CASSYIRSGPQNTQYF.

This clone was seen only once. The CDR3 spells CSARRLRGGLAGFSTDTQYF. The CDR3 bases are TGCAGCGCTCGACGGTTGCGGGGAGGACTAGCGGGTTTCAGCACAGATACGCAGTATTTT. J is TRBJ2-3 and V is TRBV29-1; 11 nucleotides line up with TRBD2. The CDR3 runs to 20 residues. Germline V gene sequence: CDR1 SQVTM, CDR2 ANQGSEA. Trimming removed 7 bases from V and 0 bases from J; junction bases left unmatched: 21.

This chain links TRBV9 with TRBJ2-3; TRBD2 matches 7 bases. The J segment lost 4 bases and the V segment lost 0 bases, leaving 5 bases of the junction unmatched. Per germline, CDR1 SGDLS and CDR2 YYNGEE. CDR3 size: 15 residues. This CDR3 reads CASSVGGRRADTQYF. The CDR3 DNA follows: TGTGCCAGCAGCGTAGGCGGGAGAAGGGCAGATACGCAGTATTTT.

The chain is built from TRBV14 and TRBJ2-5, with 10 bases that match TRBD1. With 4 bases clipped from V and 3 bases from J, the junction kept 8 bases outside the gene matches. The CDR3 length is 16 residues. Germline CDR1 and CDR2: SGHDN and FVKESK. CDR3 coding DNA: TGTGCCAGCAGCCCGGGACAGGGGATGTTGGAAGAGACCCAGTACTTC. Translation: CASSPGQGMLEETQYF.

As DNA, the CDR3 is TGTGCCAGCACACTAGCGGGATCGGGGTACAATGAGCAGTTCTTC. This gives the protein CASTLAGSGYNEQFF. The chain couples TRBV27 to TRBJ2-1; 10 bases line up with TRBD2. Germline V gene data show CDR1 as MNHEY and CDR2 as SMNVEV (reference sequence). Trimming took 7 bases from V and 4 from J; bases not matched to a gene: 7. This CDR3 spans 15 amino acids.

The chain joins TRBV19 to TRBJ2-5; TRBD2 matches 10 bases. The CDR3 has 14 amino acids. Trimming removed 10 bases from V and 4 bases from J; junction bases left unmatched: 9. The germline V gene encodes CDR1 LNHDA and CDR2 SQIVND (reference sequence). CDR3 DNA sequence: TGTGCCACCGCCGCTAGCGGGAGAGTAGAGACCCAGTACTTC. It yields the protein CATAASGRVETQYF.

The rearrangement uses TRBV4-1 and TRBJ2-5; the match to TRBD1 covers 7 bases. CDR1 is MGHRA, CDR2 YSYEKL, per germline. The CDR3 totals 15 residues. J gave up 4 bases and V 3 bases, and 8 bases lay outside the gene matches. CDR3 nucleotide sequence: TGCGCCAGCAGCCAGGAAAACAGGGGCCGAGAGACCCAGTACTTC. Translating it yields CASSQENRGRETQYF.

V usage is TRBV5-4 and J usage is TRBJ2-1, with D perhaps TRBD2 (5 bases). Germline V CDR1 and CDR2: SGHNT, YYREEE (reference sequence). Trimming took 4 bases from V and 3 from J, leaving 8 bases between them. The length of the CDR3 is 13 residues. In nucleotides, the CDR3 is TGTGCCAGCAGCAGCGGAGACTACAATGAGCAGTTCTTC. This encodes CASSSGDYNEQFF.

This rearrangement joins TRBV28 to TRBJ1-2; D unclear. The CDR3 runs to 11 residues. Germline V gene data show CDR1 as MDHEN and CDR2 as SYDVKM. V lost 4 bases and J lost 4, with 4 bases in between. CDR3 region: CASSYGYGYTF. The CDR3 coding sequence is TGTGCCAGCAGTTACGGCTATGGCTACACCTTC.

V and J are TRBV7-6 and TRBJ2-7; TRBD2 matches 7 bases. The V gene end was trimmed by 2 bases and the J gene end by 6 bases; junction bases not matched to a gene: 7. CDR3 length: 14 residues. The V gene's germline CDR1 is SGHVS and CDR2 FNYEAQ. DNA of the CDR3: TGTGCCAGCAGCTTATTACTAGCGCAGGGCGAGCAGTACTTC. This gives the protein CASSLLLAQGEQYF.